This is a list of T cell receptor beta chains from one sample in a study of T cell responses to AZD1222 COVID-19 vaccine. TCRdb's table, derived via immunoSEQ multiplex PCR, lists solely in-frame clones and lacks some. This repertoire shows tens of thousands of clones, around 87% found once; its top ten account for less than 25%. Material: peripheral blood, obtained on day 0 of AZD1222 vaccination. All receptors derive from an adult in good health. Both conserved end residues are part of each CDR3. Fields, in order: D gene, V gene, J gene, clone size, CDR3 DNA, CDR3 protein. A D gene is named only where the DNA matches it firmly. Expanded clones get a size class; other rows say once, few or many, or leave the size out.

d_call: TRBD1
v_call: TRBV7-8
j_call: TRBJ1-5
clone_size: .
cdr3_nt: TGTGCCAGCAGCCTGGACAGGCAGGGTGGAGATCAGCCCCAGCATTTT
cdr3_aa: CASSLDRQGGDQPQHF

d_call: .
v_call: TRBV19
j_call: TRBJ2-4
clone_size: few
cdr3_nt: TGTGCCAGTAGTATAGATCTAAACCCCTCCAAAAACATTCAGTACTTC
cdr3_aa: CASSIDLNPSKNIQYF

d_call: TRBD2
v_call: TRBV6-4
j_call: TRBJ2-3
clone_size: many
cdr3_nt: TGTGCCAGCAGTGACGGCGGGGGGGCAGATACGCAGTATTTT
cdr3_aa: CASSDGGGADTQYF

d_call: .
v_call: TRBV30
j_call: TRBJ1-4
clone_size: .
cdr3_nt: TGTGCCTGGAGTGGTTCGGACACGGAGGATGAAAAACTGTTTTTT
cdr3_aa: CAWSGSDTEDEKLFF

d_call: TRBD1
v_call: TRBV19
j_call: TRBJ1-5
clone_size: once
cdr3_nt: TGTGCCAGCTTAGACAGGGCAGAGGCCCAGCATTTT
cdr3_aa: CASLDRAEAQHF

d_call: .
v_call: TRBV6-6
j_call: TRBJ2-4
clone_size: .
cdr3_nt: TGTGCCAGCAGTTACCGGGCGACCAAAAACATTCAGTACTTC
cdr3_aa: CASSYRATKNIQYF

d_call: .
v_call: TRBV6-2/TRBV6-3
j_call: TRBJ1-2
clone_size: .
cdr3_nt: TGTGCCAGCAGTTTGACTGGCTATGGCTACACCTTC
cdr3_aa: CASSLTGYGYTF

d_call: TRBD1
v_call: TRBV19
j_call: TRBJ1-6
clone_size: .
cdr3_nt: TGTGCCAGTAGTCCAGGGGGCGATTATTCACCCCTCCACTTT
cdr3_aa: CASSPGGDYSPLHF

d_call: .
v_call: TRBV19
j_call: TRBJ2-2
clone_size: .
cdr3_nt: TGTGCCAGTAGTCTTACACGGGGGCCCGGGGAGCTGTTTTTT
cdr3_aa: CASSLTRGPGELFF

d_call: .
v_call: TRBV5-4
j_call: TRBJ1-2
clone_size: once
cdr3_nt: TGTGCCAGCAGCGCGCCGAGGGGTTCCTATGGCTACACCTTC
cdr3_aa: CASSAPRGSYGYTF